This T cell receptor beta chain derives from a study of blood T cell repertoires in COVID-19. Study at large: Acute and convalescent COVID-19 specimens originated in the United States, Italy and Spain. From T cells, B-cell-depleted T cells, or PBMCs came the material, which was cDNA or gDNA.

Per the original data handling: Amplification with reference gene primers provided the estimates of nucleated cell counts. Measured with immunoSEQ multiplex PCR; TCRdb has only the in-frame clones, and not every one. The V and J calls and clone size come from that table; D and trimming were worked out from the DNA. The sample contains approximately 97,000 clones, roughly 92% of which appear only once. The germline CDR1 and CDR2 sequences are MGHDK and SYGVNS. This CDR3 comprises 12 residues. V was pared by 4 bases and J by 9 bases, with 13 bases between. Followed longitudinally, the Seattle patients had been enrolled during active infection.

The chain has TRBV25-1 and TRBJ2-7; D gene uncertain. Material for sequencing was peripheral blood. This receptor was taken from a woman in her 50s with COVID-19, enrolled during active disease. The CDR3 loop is CASSGPPWRQYF. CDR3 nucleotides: TGTGCCAGCAGTGGGCCCCCCTGGAGGCAGTACTTC.